This T cell receptor (beta chain) was recovered during a study of cytomegalovirus exposure and HLA in healthy donors. Vbeta (60) and Jbeta (13) primers were used in the PCR. The data were produced by immunoSEQ multiplex PCR, yet TCRdb's version contains in-frame clones alone and is incomplete. The sample lists approximately 100,000 clones, about 80% occurring once. From germline, CDR1 is SNHLY and CDR2 FYNNEI. The CDR3 has 15 amino acids. V shed 3 bases, J shed 4 bases, and the junction held 6 bases outside the gene matches. V gene TRBV2 combines with J gene TRBJ2-1; 7 positions agree with TRBD2. Sequencing used PBMCs. This sequence was found in a man between 35 and 55 years old in good health and CMV-seronegative. The chain's CDR3 is CASSDPGAGYNEQFF. CDR3 bases: TGTGCCAGCAGTGACCCCGGAGCGGGATACAATGAGCAGTTCTTC.